The 10 T cell receptor beta chains below come from one sample, sequenced in a study of blood T cell repertoires in COVID-19. Sequencing used immunoSEQ multiplex PCR; TCRdb keeps in-frame clones, though not all of them. The data hold 130,000 to 150,000 clones, with about 80% observed a single time. Sequencing was carried out using peripheral blood. The receptors stem from an elderly woman with acute or convalescent COVID-19.

The rearrangement uses TRBV5-1 and TRBJ2-4; D call uncertain. Germline CDR1 reads SGHRS; CDR2 reads YFSETQ. Trimming stripped 4 bases from V and 1 base from J, with 15 bases between. The CDR3 has 16 residues. The CDR3 nucleotides are TGCGCCAGCAGCCCGCCACCTAGTCCGGCCAAAAACATTCAGTACTTC. Encoded protein: CASSPPPSPAKNIQYF.

This clone was seen a few times. V usage is TRBV29-1 and J usage is TRBJ2-1; tentatively, D is TRBD2 (6 bases). V was trimmed by 5 bases and J by 0 bases, leaving 11 bases between them. Per the germline V gene, CDR1 is SQVTM and CDR2 is ANQGSEA. The CDR3 has 14 amino acids. As DNA, the CDR3 is TGCAGCGTTTGCAGGGACTTCTCCTACAATGAGCAGTTCTTC. It translates to CSVCRDFSYNEQFF.

The chain recombines TRBV5-4 with TRBJ2-7; TRBD1 might be the D (5 bases). The CDR3 contains 16 residues. Germline assignment: CDR1 SGHNT and CDR2 YYREEE (reference sequence). The ends were cut back, 6 bases at V and 0 bases at J, with 19 bases in the middle. The CDR3 region has the DNA TGTGCCAGCAACCCTTTAACAGGTTCTCTCTCCTACGAGCAGTACTTC. Protein sequence: CASNPLTGSLSYEQYF.

This chain links TRBV6-2 or TRBV6-3 with TRBJ1-5; possibly TRBD1 for D (6 bases). V gave up 0 bases and J gave up 1 base, with 13 bases separating them. The V gene's germline CDR1 is MNHEY and CDR2 SVGEGT. The CDR3 consists of 17 residues. The chain's CDR3 is CASSYSKTGGSNQPQHF. CDR3 nucleotide sequence: TGTGCCAGCAGTTACTCGAAGACAGGTGGGAGCAATCAGCCCCAGCATTTT.

V gene TRBV5-1 combines with J gene TRBJ1-1, with a tentative D call TRBD1 (6 bases). Germline CDR1 SGHRS, CDR2 YFSETQ. Trimming shortened V by 1 base and J by 5 bases, and 12 bases separated the two germline ends. The CDR3 is 14 amino acids. CDR3 sequence reads: CASSLRQGKTEAFF. CDR3 coding DNA: TGCGCCAGCAGCTTGCGGCAGGGGAAAACTGAAGCTTTCTTT. Full variable domain (rest looked up from reference TRBV5-1 and TRBJ1-1): KAGVTQTPRYLIKTRGQQVTLSCSPISGHRSVSWYQQTPGQGLQFLFEYFSETQRNKGNFPGRFSGRQFSNSRSEMNVSTLELGDSALYLCASSLRQGKTEAFFGQGTRLTVV.

This sequence joins TRBV6-6 and TRBJ2-5, with 11 bases that match TRBD1. There are 13 residues in the CDR3. The V gene end was trimmed by 6 bases and the J gene end by 7 bases; junction bases not matched to a gene: 4. Germline CDR1 MNHNY, CDR2 SVGAGI (reference sequence). DNA of the CDR3: TGTGCCAGCAGCGGACAGGGGGCCTTGACCCAGTACTTC. It specifies CASSGQGALTQYF.

V and J are TRBV5-8 and TRBJ2-1; 11 nucleotides line up with TRBD1. The V gene end was trimmed by 4 bases and the J gene end by 4 bases; junction bases not matched to a gene: 7. There are 16 residues in the CDR3. Per germline, CDR1 SGHTS and CDR2 YDEGEE. The CDR3 reads CASSLPGQGGYNEQFF. The CDR3 DNA reads TGTGCCAGCAGCCTCCCGGGACAGGGGGGATACAATGAGCAGTTCTTC.

This clone was counted between two and nine times. The chain uses TRBV5-5 and TRBJ1-2; tentatively, D is TRBD1 (6 bases). V was trimmed by 4 bases and J by 7 bases, leaving 23 bases between them. This CDR3 has 16 residues. In germline, CDR1 is SGHKS, CDR2 YYEKEE (reference sequence). The CDR3 DNA is TGTGCCAGCAGCGAGCCCAACAGGGCCTACCAATCTGGCTACACCTTC. Translating it yields CASSEPNRAYQSGYTF.

This clone was counted between two and nine times. The genes are TRBV11-3 and TRBJ1-1, with a weak D call TRBD1 (6 bases). In germline, CDR1 is SGHNT, CDR2 YENEEA. The CDR3 contains 14 residues. The V and J ends lost 0 bases and 6 bases respectively, with 11 bases between them. CDR3 bases: TGTGCCAGCAGCTTAGATACCACAGGGTCTGAAGCTTTCTTT. It specifies CASSLDTTGSEAFF.

This clone occurred once. CDR3 sequence reads: CSASLGQGAADTQYF. DNA for the CDR3: TGCAGTGCTAGTCTGGGACAGGGGGCCGCAGATACGCAGTATTTT. The rearrangement joins TRBV20-1 to TRBJ2-3, with 12 bases aligning to TRBD1. Germline V gene data show CDR1 as DFQATT and CDR2 as SNEGSKA (reference sequence). Trimming cost V 3 bases and J 4 bases; bases outside gene matches: 5. This CDR3 region has 15 residues.